One sample yielded the 11 T cell receptor beta chains listed below, sequenced in a study of Ad26.COV2.S vaccination and SARS-CoV-2 variants (dated by TCRdb to 2020 to 2022). The library was generated by the immunoSEQ multiplex PCR assay. Sourced from immuneACCESS, this table was stored by TCRdb with only in-frame sequences that have V and J called. A share of the clones is absent; for the studies checked, an unresolved V gene accounts for under half, and the remainder has no known explanation. This sample is represented by more than 350,000 clones; around nine tenths of them were singletons. Clones ranked in the top ten supply 9% to 15% of the sample. The treatment or condition label, as the study defines it: around 19 received Ad26.COV2.S at low or high dose, single or two shots; about 5 received placebo; per-sample allocation not given. Repertoires of vaccine and placebo recipients were sequenced from samples collected on day 63 after the first injection.

Material: peripheral blood, obtained in a trial of Ad26.COV2.S vaccine versus placebo. The receptors were gathered from a person aged 18 to 59 who received the Ad26.COV2.S COVID-19 vaccine or a placebo.

The chain is built from TRBV15 and TRBJ2-7, with D perhaps matching TRBD2 (5 bases). Germline V lookup: CDR1 LNHNV, CDR2 YYDKDF (reference sequence). This CDR3 is 14 amino acids long. Trimming cost V 3 bases and J 3 bases, with 12 bases left between them. In DNA form, the CDR3 reads TGTGCCACCAGCAGTTACGTGACTAACTACGAGCAGTACTTC. Translation: CATSSYVTNYEQYF.

This sequence joins TRBV18 and TRBJ2-5, with 7 bases fitting TRBD2. CDR1 KGHSH and CDR2 LQKENI come from the germline V gene. The CDR3 runs to 14 residues. J lost 5 bases, V lost 0 bases, and 3 bases had no gene match. CDR3 sequence: CASSPPRGEETQYF. The CDR3 region has the DNA TGTGCCAGCTCACCACCACGGGGGGAGGAGACCCAGTACTTC.

This clone was detected only once. V usage is TRBV7-8 and J usage is TRBJ2-3; TRBD2 matches 7 bases. There are 15 residues in the CDR3. Germline trimming cut 2 bases from V and 3 bases from J; bases unmatched to any gene: 5. Germline lookup yields CDR1 SGHVS and CDR2 FQNEAQ. The CDR3 loop reads CASSLLTGRTDTQYF. In nucleotides, the CDR3 is TGTGCCAGCAGCTTACTAACCGGGAGGACAGATACGCAGTATTTT.

This chain uses TRBV19 with TRBJ2-5; D perhaps matches TRBD1 (5 bases). The germline CDR1 and CDR2 sequences are LNHDA and SQIVND (reference sequence). Trimming took 3 bases from V and 3 from J, leaving 8 bases between them. The CDR3 is 13 residues long. The CDR3 nucleotides read TGTGCCAGTAGTATTGAACAGGAAGAGACCCAGTACTTC. This sequence encodes CASSIEQEETQYF.

This chain connects TRBV6-1 to TRBJ2-1; D remains unclear. CDR3 length: 13 amino acids. Germline V CDR1 and CDR2: MNHNS, SASEGT. V lost 3 bases and J lost 6, with 9 bases in between. The CDR3 region has the DNA TGTGCCAGCAGTGAGGGGTTACTCAATGAGCAGTTCTTC. Protein: CASSEGLLNEQFF.

The chain carries TRBV7-9 and TRBJ1-1; no clear D gene. Germline V gene sequence: CDR1 SEHNR, CDR2 FQNEAQ (reference sequence). The CDR3 extends over 13 amino acids. V lost 0 bases and J 7 bases, leaving 9 bases between the germline ends. The CDR3 protein is CASSLAGWDEAFF. CDR3 DNA sequence: TGTGCCAGCAGCTTAGCAGGGTGGGATGAAGCTTTCTTT.

J is TRBJ1-1 and V is TRBV6-6; D is perhaps TRBD1 (5 bases). The ends were cut back, 5 bases at V and 4 bases at J, with 11 bases in the middle. In germline, CDR1 is MNHNY, CDR2 SVGAGI (reference sequence). The CDR3 is made up of 13 amino acids. The CDR3 nucleotides are TGTGCCAGCAGTCAGGGTTTTGGCACTGAAGCTTTCTTT. Translating it yields CASSQGFGTEAFF.

The chain joins TRBV7-2 to TRBJ1-2; a weak D match, TRBD1 (6 bases). This CDR3 spans 13 amino acids. Trimming took 4 bases from V and 8 from J, leaving 14 bases between them. Per germline, CDR1 SGHTA and CDR2 FQGNSA. The CDR3 nucleotides read TGTGCCAGCAGCTCAAACAGGGACGGCGGCTACACCTTC. It codes for CASSSNRDGGYTF.

The chain employs TRBV4-1 and TRBJ1-6; D gene uncertain. The CDR3 is 16 residues long. Trimming removed 2 bases from V and 0 bases from J, with 8 bases in between. Germline CDR1 and CDR2: MGHRA and YSYEKL. For the CDR3, the DNA is TGCGCCAGCAGCCAAAAATTACTCTCCTATAATTCACCCCTCCACTTT. Translation gives CASSQKLLSYNSPLHF.

The chain recombines TRBV5-1 with TRBJ2-1; a possible D gene is TRBD2 (6 bases). Between the trimmed V and J ends, which lost 2 bases and 5 bases, there was a span of 14 bases. Per the germline V gene, CDR1 is SGHRS and CDR2 is YFSETQ. This CDR3 is 15 amino acids long. The CDR3 nucleotides are TGCGCCAGCAGCTTTAGGCCGGGAGCGAACAATGAGCAGTTCTTC. Its protein is CASSFRPGANNEQFF. Full variable domain (missing parts from reference TRBV5-1 and TRBJ2-1): KAGVTQTPRYLIKTRGQQVTLSCSPISGHRSVSWYQQTPGQGLQFLFEYFSETQRNKGNFPGRFSGRQFSNSRSEMNVSTLELGDSALYLCASSFRPGANNEQFFGPGTRLTVL.

The chain recombines TRBV15 with TRBJ2-4; TRBD2 aligns across 12 bases. Trimming took 0 bases from V and 6 from J; bases not matched to a gene: 9. Germline-derived CDR1 and CDR2 are LNHNV and YYDKDF (reference sequence). This CDR3 comprises 18 residues. The CDR3 sequence: CATSRDPQTSGSSNIQYF. DNA of the CDR3: TGTGCCACCAGCAGAGATCCCCAGACTAGCGGGAGTTCAAACATTCAGTACTTC.